This is a list of T cell receptor beta chains from one sample in a study of beta chain features in type 1 diabetes. Repertoires were generated with immunoSEQ multiplex PCR, while TCRdb's copy carries only in-frame clones and drops some. This table has 600,000 or so clones, around 15% appearing once. Sequencing was carried out using naive CD4+ T cells from blood. These TCRs come from a young man with type 1 diabetes. Each CDR3 is given with its conserved first and last residue. Fields, in order: J gene, D gene, CDR3 length, clone size, V gene, CDR3 DNA, CDR3 protein. The D gene is left open where the match is weak. Expanded clones get a size class; other rows say once, few or many, or leave the size out.

J: TRBJ2-3
D: .
length: 13
size: few
V: TRBV5-6
DNA: TGTGCCAGCAGCTCCGGAGGGCCAGATACGCAGTATTTT
CDR3: CASSSGGPDTQYF

J: TRBJ2-2
D: .
length: 11
size: .
V: TRBV20-1
DNA: TGCAGTGCTCCCCTGGCCGGGGAGCTGTTTTTT
CDR3: CSAPLAGELFF

J: TRBJ2-1
D: .
length: 13
size: .
V: TRBV11-3
DNA: TGTGCCAGCAGCCTCAGGGGTGGGAATGAGCAGTTCTTC
CDR3: CASSLRGGNEQFF

J: TRBJ2-7
D: TRBD1
length: 13
size: few
V: TRBV29-1
DNA: TGCAGCGTGGGGGGGACAGGGACCTACGAGCAGTACTTC
CDR3: CSVGGTGTYEQYF

J: TRBJ2-3
D: TRBD2
length: 15
size: .
V: TRBV5-1
DNA: TGCGCCAGCACAGTACTAGCGGGAAACACAGATACGCAGTATTTT
CDR3: CASTVLAGNTDTQYF

J: TRBJ2-7
D: .
length: 16
size: few
V: TRBV27
DNA: TGTGCCAGCAGTTTCGACCCCGGGACGGGTTCCTACGAGCAGTACTTC
CDR3: CASSFDPGTGSYEQYF

J: TRBJ2-7
D: .
length: 11
size: few
V: TRBV29-1
DNA: TGCAGCGTAAAAAATGCGGGGGAGCAGTACTTC
CDR3: CSVKNAGEQYF

J: TRBJ2-2
D: .
length: 15
size: .
V: TRBV27
DNA: TGTGCCAGCAGTTTAAGGAGCGGAGACACCGGGGAGCTGTTTTTT
CDR3: CASSLRSGDTGELFF

J: TRBJ1-5
D: .
length: 13
size: .
V: TRBV30
DNA: TGTGCCTGGAGTCGGGACAGCAATCAGCCCCAGCATTTT
CDR3: CAWSRDSNQPQHF

J: TRBJ2-5
D: TRBD1
length: 16
size: .
V: TRBV5-6
DNA: TGTGCCAGCAGCACGGGACAGGACTGGCCGAAAGAGACCCAGTACTTC
CDR3: CASSTGQDWPKETQYF

J: TRBJ1-1
D: .
length: 14
size: few
V: TRBV5-4
DNA: TGTGCCAGCACCTCGGGACGCAGGGACACTGAAGCTTTCTTT
CDR3: CASTSGRRDTEAFF

J: TRBJ1-1
D: .
length: 14
size: few
V: TRBV19
DNA: TGTGCCAGTAGTACTAGAACAGGTAACACTGAAGCTTTCTTT
CDR3: CASSTRTGNTEAFF

J: TRBJ2-3
D: .
length: 15
size: .
V: TRBV5-1
DNA: TGCGCCAGCAGCTACTTAGCGGCTAGCACAGATACGCAGTATTTT
CDR3: CASSYLAASTDTQYF

J: TRBJ2-3
D: TRBD1
length: 17
size: few
V: TRBV5-1
DNA: TGCGCCAGCAGCTTGCACCCCGGGGACAGGGGCACAGATACGCAGTATTTT
CDR3: CASSLHPGDRGTDTQYF

J: TRBJ1-6
D: .
length: 15
size: .
V: TRBV9
DNA: TGTGCCAGCAGCGTTGGGGGCCGCGATAATTCACCCCTCCACTTT
CDR3: CASSVGGRDNSPLHF

J: TRBJ2-5
D: TRBD2
length: 14
size: few
V: TRBV6-1
DNA: TGTGCCAGCAGTGGGGGACTAGCTCCAGAGACCCAGTACTTC
CDR3: CASSGGLAPETQYF

J: TRBJ1-1
D: TRBD1
length: 15
size: .
V: TRBV9
DNA: TGTGCCAGCAGTCCCAAACAGGGGGGTTACACTGAAGCTTTCTTT
CDR3: CASSPKQGGYTEAFF

J: TRBJ2-3
D: .
length: 12
size: .
V: TRBV29-1
DNA: TGCAGCGTTAAAAGCGGGACAGATACGCAGTATTTT
CDR3: CSVKSGTDTQYF

J: TRBJ2-5
D: .
length: 15
size: once
V: TRBV7-2
DNA: TGTGCCAGCAGCGAAGTGGCGGTTAAAAAAGAGACCCAGTACTTC
CDR3: CASSEVAVKKETQYF

J: TRBJ2-5
D: .
length: 14
size: .
V: TRBV30
DNA: TGTGCCTGGATCCCACGAGGCTGGCGGGAGACCCAGTACTTC
CDR3: CAWIPRGWRETQYF

J: TRBJ2-5
D: .
length: 13
size: few
V: TRBV14
DNA: TGTGCCAGCAGCCATAGCCGCATAGAGACCCAGTACTTC
CDR3: CASSHSRIETQYF

J: TRBJ2-2
D: .
length: 14
size: few
V: TRBV30
DNA: TGTGCCTGGAGATTTTCGGGAGCCACCGGGGAGCTGTTTTTT
CDR3: CAWRFSGATGELFF

J: TRBJ1-1
D: .
length: 14
size: .
V: TRBV5-1
DNA: TGCGCCAGCAGCTTGCAGGGACAAGACACTGAAGCTTTCTTT
CDR3: CASSLQGQDTEAFF

J: TRBJ2-1
D: .
length: 12
size: few
V: TRBV30
DNA: TGTGCCTGGAGTAAGGGGTCGCATGAGCAGTTCTTC
CDR3: CAWSKGSHEQFF

J: TRBJ2-1
D: .
length: 11
size: .
V: TRBV20-1
DNA: TGCAGTGCATCCGGACCCGGCTTGCAGTTCTTC
CDR3: CSASGPGLQFF

J: TRBJ1-4
D: TRBD1
length: 14
size: few
V: TRBV30
DNA: TGTGCCTGGAGCGCGACAGGGTCGTCGGAAAAACTGTTTTTT
CDR3: CAWSATGSSEKLFF

J: TRBJ2-3
D: TRBD2
length: 16
size: .
V: TRBV11-2
DNA: TGTGCCAGCAGCTTATCCGCTAGCGGGATCACAGATACGCAGTATTTT
CDR3: CASSLSASGITDTQYF

J: TRBJ1-4
D: TRBD1
length: 14
size: few
V: TRBV5-1
DNA: TGCGCCAGCAGCTCCGGGACAGGGAGTGAAAAACTGTTTTTT
CDR3: CASSSGTGSEKLFF

J: TRBJ2-5
D: .
length: 15
size: few
V: TRBV9
DNA: TGTGCCAGCAGCGTAGTGACAGCCGCCCAAGAGACCCAGTACTTC
CDR3: CASSVVTAAQETQYF

J: TRBJ2-1
D: .
length: 15
size: .
V: TRBV11-3
DNA: TGTGCCAGCAGCCTGACATCGAACTCCTACAATGAGCAGTTCTTC
CDR3: CASSLTSNSYNEQFF

J: TRBJ1-4
D: .
length: 13
size: few
V: TRBV14
DNA: TGTGCCAGCTCGGTAGGAGGGAATGAAAAACTGTTTTTT
CDR3: CASSVGGNEKLFF

J: TRBJ1-1
D: .
length: 13
size: few
V: TRBV9
DNA: TGTGCCAGCAGCGTAGATGGGGGGACTGAAGCTTTCTTT
CDR3: CASSVDGGTEAFF

J: TRBJ1-3
D: TRBD1
length: 16
size: .
V: TRBV29-1
DNA: TGCAGCGTGCGACAACAGGGGTCGATCTCTGGAAACACCATATATTTT
CDR3: CSVRQQGSISGNTIYF

J: TRBJ2-4
D: TRBD2
length: 15
size: once
V: TRBV7-2
DNA: TGTGCCAGCAGCCCACCCGGACTAGCGGGGGACATTCAGTGCTTC
CDR3: CASSPPGLAGDIQCF

J: TRBJ2-1
D: .
length: 12
size: few
V: TRBV5-6
DNA: TGTGCCAGCAGCTCCCTGTACAATGAGCAGTTCTTC
CDR3: CASSSLYNEQFF

J: TRBJ2-7
D: .
length: 13
size: few
V: TRBV7-8
DNA: TGTGCCAGCAGCTTAGACAGATCCTACGAGCAGTACTTC
CDR3: CASSLDRSYEQYF

J: TRBJ2-5
D: TRBD1
length: 12
size: .
V: TRBV2
DNA: TGTGCCAGCAGGGGACAGTCGGAGACCCAGTACTTC
CDR3: CASRGQSETQYF

J: TRBJ1-6
D: TRBD1
length: 15
size: few
V: TRBV9
DNA: TGTGCCAGCAGCGCGCAGACAGGGGCGGGTTCACCCCTCCACTTT
CDR3: CASSAQTGAGSPLHF

J: TRBJ2-6
D: .
length: 14
size: .
V: TRBV19
DNA: TGTGCCAGTAGTCCTAGCTCTGGGGCCAACGTCCTGACTTTC
CDR3: CASSPSSGANVLTF

J: TRBJ1-2
D: .
length: 11
size: .
V: TRBV20-1
DNA: TGCAGTGCTAGAGATCTCCGGGGCTACACCTTC
CDR3: CSARDLRGYTF

J: TRBJ2-2
D: .
length: 14
size: few
V: TRBV5-4
DNA: TGTGCCAGCAGCTGGAGGGAGAACACCGGGGAGCTGTTTTTT
CDR3: CASSWRENTGELFF

J: TRBJ1-5
D: .
length: 15
size: few
V: TRBV7-9
DNA: TGTGCCAGCAGCCAAGGCGCTTTCGGAAATCAGCCCCAGCATTTT
CDR3: CASSQGAFGNQPQHF

J: TRBJ1-1
D: TRBD1
length: 15
size: few
V: TRBV5-1
DNA: TGCGCCAGCAGCTTGGCGTGGACAGGGGGGACTGAAGCTTTCTTT
CDR3: CASSLAWTGGTEAFF

J: TRBJ2-7
D: .
length: 15
size: .
V: TRBV10-3
DNA: TGTGCCATCAGTGCGTCGGGACCCAAACTCCACGAGCAGTACTTC
CDR3: CAISASGPKLHEQYF

J: TRBJ1-5
D: .
length: 14
size: .
V: TRBV7-2
DNA: TGTGCCAGCAGCCCAAGACAGGGCAATCAGCCCCAGCATTTT
CDR3: CASSPRQGNQPQHF

J: TRBJ2-5
D: TRBD2
length: 14
size: few
V: TRBV5-1
DNA: TGCGCCAGCAGCGGCGGACTAGCGGGCGAGACCCAGTACTTC
CDR3: CASSGGLAGETQYF

J: TRBJ2-3
D: .
length: 15
size: .
V: TRBV6-5
DNA: TGTGCCAGCAGCCCCTGGACGGCCGGCACAGATACGCAGTATTTT
CDR3: CASSPWTAGTDTQYF

J: TRBJ2-3
D: .
length: 14
size: .
V: TRBV7-2
DNA: TGTGCCAGCAGCTTCCTATCCGCGGGCGATACGCAGTATTTT
CDR3: CASSFLSAGDTQYF

J: TRBJ2-5
D: .
length: 14
size: .
V: TRBV27
DNA: TGTGCCAGCAGCCAGAAGGCTACACAAGAGACCCAGTACTTC
CDR3: CASSQKATQETQYF

J: TRBJ2-5
D: .
length: 13
size: few
V: TRBV12-5
DNA: TGTGCTAGTGGTTTGCTCGGTAAAGAGACCCAGTACTTC
CDR3: CASGLLGKETQYF

J: TRBJ1-5
D: .
length: 13
size: few
V: TRBV4-2
DNA: TGTGCCAGCAGCCAAGATGGGGGTCAGCCCCAGCATTTT
CDR3: CASSQDGGQPQHF